These 28 T cell receptor beta chains were sequenced from one sample in a study of T cells in Graves' hyperthyroidism and ophthalmopathy. The TCR beta CDR3 regions underwent amplification using RNA transcripts as the source. TCR CDR3 regions were first amplified by RT-PCR with HTBI primers. TCRdb re-derived calls from the multiplex PCR reads in MiXCR, one entry per CDR3 protein. The sample includes fewer than 250,000 distinct CDR3 sequences, approximately 25% seen only once; the top ten take roughly a third. Sequenced: blood. These TCRs come from a woman aged 35 to 49 with Graves' ophthalmopathy.

In its sample, this clonotype was seen many times. This rearrangement joins TRBV20-1 to TRBJ2-1; 7 bases line up with TRBD1. The CDR3 is 12 amino acids. The germline CDR1 and CDR2 sequences are DFQATT and SNEGSKA (reference sequence). CDR3 nucleotide sequence: TGCAGCGATAACCCCTTTGACAGGGCAAAGTTCTTC. It encodes CSDNPFDRAKFF.

This clonotype was found a few times. The CDR3 DNA is TGTGCCAGCAGTTACTCGATTCTGGTTAGGAACACTGAAGCTTTCTTT. It translates to CASSYSILVRNTEAFF. This chain links TRBV6-5 with TRBJ1-1; D is unclear. This CDR3 spans 16 amino acids. Germline V gives CDR1 MNHEY, CDR2 SVGAGI. Trimming stripped 0 bases from V and 1 base from J, with 12 bases between.

This rearrangement joins TRBV6-1 to TRBJ1-2, with TRBD1 as a possible D gene (5 bases). Germline V CDR1 and CDR2: MNHNS, SASEGT. V lost 2 bases and J 6 bases, leaving 16 bases between the germline ends. The CDR3 loop spans 15 amino acids. The CDR3 loop reads CASSEMDGGLNGYTF. CDR3 DNA sequence: TGTGCCAGCAGTGAAATGGACGGGGGATTGAATGGCTACACCTTC.

This clonotype was seen many times. J is TRBJ2-2 and V is TRBV19; TRBD2 agrees at 7 bases. CDR1 is LNHDA, CDR2 SQIVND, per germline (reference sequence). The CDR3 is 14 amino acids. V trimming: 4 bases; J trimming: 6 bases; junction bases outside the gene matches: 5. CDR3 amino acids: CASSTGTTAGELFF. The CDR3 DNA is TGTGCCAGTAGTACCGGGACTACGGCCGGGGAGCTGTTTTTT.

This clonotype has at least ten counts. The J gene is TRBJ2-7, the V gene TRBV12-3 or TRBV12-4; D is possibly TRBD2 (5 bases). The CDR3 covers 14 residues. With 2 bases removed from V and 2 bases from J, the gap between germline ends came to 10 bases. The CDR3 DNA reads TGTGCCAGCAGTTTATCGACTAAACCCTACGAGCAGTACTTC. Protein: CASSLSTKPYEQYF.

This chain joins TRBV6-1 and TRBJ1-2; D remains ambiguous. Per germline, CDR1 MNHNS and CDR2 SASEGT. V shed 5 bases and J shed 5 bases, with 12 bases lying between them. The CDR3 sequence is 13 residues long. In nucleotides, the CDR3 is TGTGCCAGCAGTACCCACTCGAGTTATGGCTACACCTTC. Its translation: CASSTHSSYGYTF.

This clonotype was seen repeatedly, ten times or more. The chain links TRBV6-1 to TRBJ2-7, with D unclear. V gave up 4 bases and J gave up 6 bases, with 7 bases separating them. Germline CDR1 reads MNHNS; CDR2 reads SASEGT. CDR3 length equals 11 residues. CDR3: CASSGQIEQYF. The CDR3 DNA follows: TGTGCCAGCAGTGGTCAGATCGAGCAGTACTTC.

This clonotype appeared many times. CDR3 protein: CASSPSGASGRGGELFF. In nucleotides, the CDR3 is TGTGCCAGCAGCCCCTCCGGGGCTAGCGGGAGGGGCGGGGAGCTGTTTTTT. The chain has TRBV12-3 or TRBV12-4 and TRBJ2-2, with 12 nucleotides matching TRBD2. The J segment lost 7 bases and the V segment lost 6 bases, leaving 12 bases of the junction unmatched. This CDR3 has 17 residues.

On this clonotype: Being one base from a much bigger clone, this may be a read error. The rearrangement uses TRBV5-1 and TRBJ1-1; D may be TRBD1 (5 bases). CDR3 length: 14 residues. Germline CDR1 reads SGHRS; CDR2 reads YFSETQ. V dropped 0 bases and J dropped 4 bases, with 10 bases sitting between them. The CDR3 region is CASSLAIDSTEAFF. As DNA, the CDR3 is TGCGCCAGCAGCTTGGCCATAGACAGCACTGAAGCTTTCTTT. The full variable domain, its missing parts supplied by reference TRBV5-1 and TRBJ1-1, is KAGVTQTPRYLIKTRGQQVTLSCSPISGHRSVSWYQQTPGQGLQFLFEYFSETQRNKGNFPGRFSGRQFSNSRSEMNVSTLELGDSALYLCASSLAIDSTEAFFGQGTRLTVV.

This clonotype was counted ten times or more. This chain connects TRBV7-9 to TRBJ2-2; D gene unclear. The CDR3 sequence is 11 residues long. V was pared by 3 bases and J by 9 bases, with 5 bases between. Germline assignment: CDR1 SEHNR and CDR2 FQNEAQ (reference sequence). CDR3 bases: TGTGCCAGCAGCTTTGTGAGGGAGCTGTTTTTT. Encoded protein: CASSFVRELFF.

This clonotype was counted ten times or more. CDR3 sequence reads: CASSPPGGYGYTF. The CDR3 bases are TGTGCCAGCAGTCCGCCGGGGGGCTATGGCTACACCTTC. V usage is TRBV27 and J usage is TRBJ1-2; TRBD1 might be the D (5 bases). Germline CDR1 is MNHEY and CDR2 is SMNVEV (reference sequence). V dropped 5 bases and J dropped 4 bases, with 11 bases sitting between them. The CDR3 is made up of 13 amino acids.

This clonotype was detected ten times or more. This chain connects TRBV6-1 to TRBJ2-7; possibly TRBD2 for D (6 bases). The CDR3 extends over 14 amino acids. Germline V gene sequence: CDR1 MNHNS, CDR2 SASEGT. With 2 bases removed from V and 2 bases from J, the gap between germline ends came to 10 bases. CDR3 nucleotide sequence: TGTGCCAGCAGTGAATTGGGGGGAGCCTACGAGCAGTACTTC. Translated: CASSELGGAYEQYF.

This clonotype was counted ten times or more. The chain has TRBV4-2 and TRBJ2-2; 9 bases match TRBD2. The ends lost 4 bases at V and 5 bases at J; junction bases unmatched: 11. The germline V gene has CDR1 LGHNA and CDR2 YNFKEQ. The CDR3 totals 17 residues. The CDR3 here is CASSPLPGLAWTGELFF. The CDR3 DNA reads TGTGCCAGCAGCCCTTTACCGGGACTAGCATGGACCGGGGAGCTGTTTTTT.

This clonotype was observed at least ten times. V and J are TRBV4-1 and TRBJ1-2, with D hard to call. The length of the CDR3 is 15 residues. Trimming took 4 bases from V and 2 from J, leaving 14 bases between them. The germline CDR1 and CDR2 sequences are MGHRA and YSYEKL. The CDR3 sequence is CASSPSKGVNYGYTF. The CDR3 coding sequence is TGCGCCAGCAGCCCCTCCAAGGGAGTCAACTATGGCTACACCTTC.

This clonotype was detected ten times or more. The V call is TRBV28, the J call TRBJ2-2, with D perhaps matching TRBD1 or TRBD2 (6 bases each). Trimming shortened V by 3 bases and J by 2 bases, and 13 bases separated the two germline ends. Germline values: CDR1 MDHEN, CDR2 SYDVKM. The CDR3 is 16 amino acids. CDR3 sequence reads: CASSFLGGLNTGELFF. CDR3 DNA: TGTGCCAGCAGTTTCTTAGGGGGACTTAACACCGGGGAGCTGTTTTTT.

Written as DNA, the CDR3 is TGTGCCAGCACCGAAATATTCTGGGTATCTGGAAACACCATATATTTT. This codes for CASTEIFWVSGNTIYF. This rearrangement joins TRBV6-1 to TRBJ1-3; D is undetermined. The CDR3 has 16 residues. Germline CDR1 MNHNS, CDR2 SASEGT. The V gene lost 7 bases and the J gene lost 1 base, with 17 bases spanning the gap.

This chain uses TRBV6-1 with TRBJ1-1; possibly TRBD1 for D (6 bases). With 2 bases removed from V and 5 bases from J, the gap between germline ends came to 9 bases. Germline CDR1 reads MNHNS; CDR2 reads SASEGT. The CDR3 sequence is 13 residues long. CDR3 nucleotides: TGTGCCAGCAGTGAATGGGGGCGGACTGAAGCTTTCTTT. Translating it yields CASSEWGRTEAFF.

The rearrangement joins TRBV15 to TRBJ1-5; maybe TRBD1 (6 bases). Trimming removed 0 bases at V and 3 bases at J, with 9 bases between. The V gene's germline CDR1 is LNHNV and CDR2 YYDKDF (reference sequence). CDR3 length equals 15 residues. The CDR3 reads CATSRDGTPNQPQHF. The CDR3 DNA reads as TGTGCCACCAGCAGAGATGGGACACCCAATCAGCCCCAGCATTTT.

This clonotype has at least ten counts. The chain carries TRBV2 and TRBJ2-7; D gene unclear. In germline, CDR1 is SNHLY, CDR2 FYNNEI. There are 13 residues in the CDR3. The ends were cut back, 2 bases at V and 2 bases at J, with 7 bases in the middle. The chain's CDR3 is CASSELVAYEQYF. The CDR3 region has the DNA TGTGCCAGCAGTGAACTAGTAGCCTACGAGCAGTACTTC. Full variable domain (remainder filled in from reference TRBV2 and TRBJ2-7): EPEVTQTPSHQVTQMGQEVILRCVPISNHLYFYWYRQILGQKVEFLVSFYNNEISEKSEIFDDQFSVERPDGSNFTLKIRSTKLEDSAMYFCASSELVAYEQYFGPGTRLTVT.

V gene TRBV4-2 combines with J gene TRBJ1-5, with a weak D call TRBD1 (5 bases). Deletions cut 0 bases from V and 1 base from J, with 10 bases between. The CDR3 is 16 residues long. The germline CDR1 and CDR2 sequences are LGHNA and YNFKEQ. The CDR3 DNA sequence: TGTGCCAGCAGCCAAGAGGGGGGAGGGAGCAATCAGCCCCAGCATTTT. It is translated as CASSQEGGGSNQPQHF.

This clonotype was counted at least ten times. This chain joins TRBV20-1 and TRBJ1-2; 12 bases align to TRBD1. Germline V gene lookup returns CDR1 DFQATT and CDR2 SNEGSKA (reference sequence). This CDR3 spans 15 amino acids. J was trimmed by 8 bases and V by 5 bases; bases with no gene match: 12. The CDR3 here is CSAGVGGTGGKGYTF. The CDR3 DNA sequence: TGCAGTGCTGGGGTCGGCGGGACAGGGGGCAAGGGCTACACCTTC.

This clonotype was observed at least ten times. This chain joins TRBV20-1 and TRBJ1-1, with D hard to call. Germline lookup yields CDR1 DFQATT and CDR2 SNEGSKA (reference sequence). This CDR3 is built from 10 residues. Trimming cost V 3 bases and J 3 bases, with 2 bases left between them. For the CDR3, the DNA is TGCAGTGCTAGGGACACTGAAGCTTTCTTT. It encodes CSARDTEAFF.

This clonotype was recorded at least ten times. The V and J genes are TRBV12-3 or TRBV12-4 and TRBJ1-2; D gene uncertain. Trimming removed 5 bases from V and 3 bases from J, with 10 bases in between. This CDR3 spans 13 amino acids. The CDR3 coding sequence is TGTGCCAGCAGTCCCCGGACGCACTATGGCTACACCTTC. It is translated as CASSPRTHYGYTF.

This clonotype was recorded at least ten times. The CDR3 is CASSVTRETQYF. Here the CDR3 DNA reads TGTGCCAGCAGTGTCACTAGGGAGACCCAGTACTTC. The chain uses TRBV28 and TRBJ2-5, with D maybe TRBD2 (5 bases). The CDR3 covers 12 residues. Trimming stripped 5 bases from V and 5 bases from J, with 9 bases between. Germline CDR1 reads MDHEN; CDR2 reads SYDVKM.

Ten or more counts support this clonotype. The chain recombines TRBV6-5 with TRBJ2-7; tentative D call: TRBD1 (6 bases). The V gene's germline CDR1 is MNHEY and CDR2 SVGAGI. V lost 1 base and J 2 bases, leaving 9 bases between the germline ends. The CDR3 contains 14 residues. CDR3 nucleotide sequence: TGTGCCAGCAGTTACTATGGGACAACCTACGAGCAGTACTTC. Translation: CASSYYGTTYEQYF.

V is TRBV28 and J is TRBJ1-1, with a tentative D call TRBD1 (6 bases). CDR1 is MDHEN, CDR2 SYDVKM, per germline. The CDR3 is 14 residues long. The V end lost 7 bases, the J end lost 3 bases, and 15 bases lay between the germline ends. The CDR3 DNA follows: TGTGCCAGCACCCCGGGGGGCAGGGACACTGAAGCTTTCTTT. Translation gives CASTPGGRDTEAFF.

This clonotype was recorded many times. V is TRBV4-2 and J is TRBJ2-5; the D is unclear. CDR1 and CDR2 from the germline V gene are LGHNA and YNFKEQ. Trimming removed 1 base from V and 3 bases from J, with 9 bases in between. CDR3 length equals 14 residues. CDR3 in amino acids: CASSQVGAEETQYF. CDR3 nucleotides: TGTGCCAGCAGCCAAGTTGGAGCAGAAGAGACCCAGTACTTC.

This clonotype was counted ten times or more. This chain joins TRBV12-3 or TRBV12-4 and TRBJ2-7, with 11 bases matching TRBD2. The junction had 14 bases not matched to a gene; V was cut back by 5 bases and J by 2 bases. CDR3 size: 18 residues. CDR3 protein: CASSTGTSGLPGTYEQYF. CDR3 nucleotide sequence: TGTGCCAGCAGTACCGGGACTAGCGGTTTACCAGGCACCTACGAGCAGTACTTC.